These 23 T cell receptor beta chains originate from one sample sequenced in a study of spatial heterogeneity in lung cancer. These receptors have no identified antigens. TCRdb re-analysed the 5' RACE reads in MiXCR, keeping a single row per CDR3 protein. The table has a few thousand distinct CDR3 sequences, roughly a quarter seen once; the top ten hold approximately 13%. Time point: sample taken at primary tumor resection. Study-wide results and caveats: Counts that tracked tumor mutation counts were those of expanded intratumoral alpha and beta TCRs.

The sequencing here drew on lung tumor tissue, taken at surgery. The receptors were gathered from a male donor with early-stage non-small cell lung cancer.

Worth noting for this clonotype: Because this beta chain is a stray read in a library intended to capture alpha chains, its abundance should not be given much weight. The J gene is TRBJ2-2, the V gene TRBV6-5, with D perhaps TRBD2 (5 bases). Germline V CDR1 and CDR2: MNHEY, SVGAGI. This CDR3 has 13 residues. V shed 7 bases and J shed 5 bases, with 11 bases lying between them. The CDR3 region has the DNA TGTGCCAGCAAGGCGGCGGGTACCGGGGAGCTGTTTTTT. Its translation: CASKAAGTGELFF.

This clonotype has at least ten counts. Little can be read into the size of this beta chain, an off-target read in a library designed for alpha chains. The chain carries TRBV12-3 or TRBV12-4 and TRBJ2-3, with 14 bases lining up with TRBD2. V lost 7 bases, J lost 5 bases, and 8 bases stayed unmatched. This CDR3 is 16 amino acids long. The CDR3 DNA sequence: TGTGCCAGCACCGAGACTAGCGGGAGGGCCTTAGATACGCAGTATTTT. Its translation: CASTETSGRALDTQYF.

By proportion, this clonotype is medium-sized. This beta chain represents an off-target read in a library built for alpha chains; its size is of limited meaning. In nucleotides, the CDR3 is TGTGCCAGCAGCGAAGGGGCCAGAGGAAACACCATATATTTT. Encoded protein: CASSEGARGNTIYF. The chain uses TRBV14 and TRBJ1-3; D possibly corresponds to TRBD1 (5 bases). Germline lookup yields CDR1 SGHDN and CDR2 FVKESK. This CDR3 has 14 residues. Deletions cut 5 bases from V and 4 bases from J, with 12 bases between. The full variable domain, with the rest looked up from reference TRBV14 and TRBJ1-3, is EAGVTQFPSHSVIEKGQTVTLRCDPISGHDNLYWYRRVMGKEIKFLLHFVKESKQDESGMPNNRFLAERTGGTYSTLKVQPAELEDSGVYFCASSEGARGNTIYFGEGSWLTVV.

By frequency in the sample, this clonotype is medium-sized (0.01 to 0.1%). Because this beta chain is a stray read in a library intended to capture alpha chains, its abundance should not be given much weight. This chain joins TRBV4-1 and TRBJ2-5; D may match TRBD1 or TRBD2 (6 bases each). Germline CDR1 and CDR2: MGHRA and YSYEKL. This CDR3 spans 13 amino acids. V gave up 5 bases and J gave up 6 bases, with 13 bases separating them. The DNA for the CDR3 is TGCGCCAGCAGCGTGGAGGGGGGAAAGACCCAGTACTTC. It specifies CASSVEGGKTQYF.

As for this clonotype: The library was prepared for alpha chains; this beta chain is a stray read, so its frequency means little. V gene TRBV20-1 combines with J gene TRBJ1-1; D ambiguous. Germline CDR1 DFQATT, CDR2 SNEGSKA (reference sequence). CDR3 length: 12 residues. The V end lost 5 bases, the J end lost 1 base, and 8 bases lay between the germline ends. CDR3 sequence reads: CSALQKNTEAFF. The CDR3 DNA is TGCAGTGCTTTACAAAAGAACACTGAAGCTTTCTTT.

In its sample, this clonotype is medium-sized. This beta chain represents an off-target read in a library built for alpha chains; its size is of limited meaning. The chain has TRBV3-1 and TRBJ2-1, with 13 nucleotides matching TRBD2. Trimming removed 2 bases from V and 10 bases from J; junction bases left unmatched: 8. The CDR3 loop spans 16 amino acids. CDR1 and CDR2 (germline): LGHDT, YNNKEL (reference sequence). The CDR3 region is CASSQFTSGRVREQFF. The CDR3 DNA sequence: TGTGCCAGCAGCCAATTTACTAGCGGGAGGGTACGCGAGCAGTTCTTC.

By share, this clonotype ranks as medium-sized. This beta chain is a stray sequence in a library constructed for alpha chains; its clone size is not meaningful. The chain uses TRBV7-9 and TRBJ2-7, with D uncertain. CDR3 size: 14 residues. Trimming took off 1 base at V and 6 bases at J, with 13 bases between the two ends. Germline V CDR1 and CDR2: SEHNR, FQNEAQ (reference sequence). The CDR3 DNA reads as TGTGCCAGCAGCTTAGTAAACTACCTGGGCGAGCAGTACTTC. Protein: CASSLVNYLGEQYF.

This clonotype ranks as medium-sized. Found in a library prepared for alpha chains, this beta chain is an off-target read, and its abundance has little meaning. This chain connects TRBV5-1 to TRBJ1-5; D is possibly TRBD1 (6 bases). This CDR3 is 15 amino acids long. Germline V gene lookup returns CDR1 SGHRS and CDR2 YFSETQ. V gave up 3 bases and J gave up 5 bases, with 15 bases separating them. The CDR3 nucleotides read TGCGCCAGCAGCTCCGGTGGGGGGCAGGATCAGCCCCAGCATTTT. It encodes CASSSGGGQDQPQHF.

This clonotype is categorized as medium-sized. This beta chain came through as a stray read in a library set up for alpha chains, and its size says little. V is TRBV5-6 and J is TRBJ1-2; D might be TRBD1 (6 bases). V dropped 0 bases and J dropped 7 bases, with 13 bases sitting between them. Germline CDR1 SGHDT, CDR2 YYEEEE. The CDR3 spans 14 residues. The CDR3 DNA reads as TGTGCCAGCAGCTTGGTGGCAGGGGAGTTTGGCTACACCTTC. Protein: CASSLVAGEFGYTF.

By sample fraction, this clonotype is medium-sized. Since it is a stray read in a library aimed at alpha chains, this beta chain has a size that is not meaningful. This chain uses TRBV28 with TRBJ2-7, with 12 bases matching TRBD2. The germline CDR1 and CDR2 sequences are MDHEN and SYDVKM. Trimming took 4 bases from V and 4 from J; bases not matched to a gene: 8. The CDR3 runs 16 residues. The CDR3 region is CASSSPSGRAGYEQYF. As DNA, the CDR3 is TGTGCCAGCAGTTCCCCTAGCGGGAGGGCCGGTTACGAGCAGTACTTC.

In this sample, this clonotype is medium-sized. This beta chain slipped into a library made for alpha chains as a stray read, so its size is not meaningful. The chain combines TRBV7-9 with TRBJ2-5, with D possibly TRBD2 on 6 matching bases. The CDR3 runs to 14 residues. The germline CDR1 and CDR2 sequences are SEHNR and FQNEAQ (reference sequence). V was shortened by 2 bases and J by 3 bases, with 10 bases between the two germline ends. The CDR3 nucleotides are TGTGCCAGCAGCTTACAGGCGGGGAAAGAGACCCAGTACTTC. Its protein product is CASSLQAGKETQYF.

This clonotype was found a few times. A library prepared for alpha chains yielded this beta chain as an off-target read; its size is of little meaning. The V gene is TRBV21-1, the J gene TRBJ2-3. TRBV21-1 is deemed a pseudogene. The CDR3 totals 13 residues. The chain's CDR3 is CASSKVDVRTQYF. CDR3 sequence (DNA): TGTGCCAGCAGCAAAGTGGACGTACGTACGCAGTATTTT.

This clonotype was seen more than once but under ten times. As an off-target read in a library built for alpha chains, this beta chain has a frequency of little significance. The chain has TRBV19 and TRBJ1-2; TRBD1 matches 9 bases. This CDR3 has 18 amino acids. V gave up 7 bases and J gave up 4 bases; unmatched junction bases: 19. Germline V gene data show CDR1 as LNHDA and CDR2 as SQIVND (reference sequence). CDR3 protein: CASTPGPGQGIQSYGYTF. The CDR3 DNA follows: TGTGCCAGTACACCTGGACCGGGACAGGGAATACAAAGCTATGGCTACACCTTC.

Only one count was recorded for this clonotype. This beta chain came through as a stray read in a library set up for alpha chains, and its size says little. The CDR3 DNA reads as TGTGCCAGCAGCACCCGTTTGAACACTGAAGCTTTCTTT. This gives the protein CASSTRLNTEAFF. The chain has TRBV7-8 and TRBJ1-1; D not certain. Between the trimmed V and J ends, which lost 5 bases and 0 bases, there was a span of 7 bases. The CDR3 runs 13 residues. CDR1 is SGHVS, CDR2 FQNEAQ, per germline.

Worth noting for this clonotype: Within a library made for alpha chains, this beta chain is off target, and its count is uninformative. This chain joins TRBV7-9 and TRBJ1-4, with 8 nucleotides matching TRBD1. The V gene end was trimmed by 5 bases and the J gene end by 8 bases; junction bases not matched to a gene: 10. The CDR3 length is 15 residues. Germline CDR1 is SEHNR and CDR2 is FQNEAQ (reference sequence). The CDR3 coding sequence is TGTGCCAGCAGCCTAACGACAGGGGTTAACGAAAAACTGTTTTTT. Its translation is CASSLTTGVNEKLFF.

This clonotype was detected many times. The library was designed around alpha chains, so this beta chain is a stray read whose abundance carries little weight. The V gene is TRBV5-4, the J gene TRBJ1-5; D is ambiguous. V was trimmed by 0 bases and J by 1 base, leaving 5 bases between them. Germline assignment: CDR1 SGHNT and CDR2 YYREEE (reference sequence). The CDR3 length is 14 residues. This CDR3 reads CASSLVGSNQPQHF. The CDR3 DNA follows: TGTGCCAGCAGCTTGGTGGGAAGCAATCAGCCCCAGCATTTT.

Worth noting for this clonotype: This beta chain is off target for a library built for alpha chains, so its abundance means little. V gene TRBV7-8 combines with J gene TRBJ2-7; possibly TRBD1 for D (6 bases). Germline CDR1 SGHVS, CDR2 FQNEAQ. The CDR3 sequence is 12 residues long. V lost 3 bases, J lost 7 bases, and 10 bases lay in between. The CDR3 here is CASSFRGGEQYF. The CDR3 nucleotides are TGTGCCAGCAGCTTCAGGGGTGGAGAGCAGTACTTC.

This clonotype was counted between two and nine times. The library was prepared for alpha chains; this beta chain is a stray read, so its frequency means little. J is TRBJ2-3 and V is TRBV12-3 or TRBV12-4; 11 bases match TRBD2. V lost 3 bases to trimming and J lost 5 bases; unmatched junction nucleotides: 1. The CDR3 is 14 residues long. Written as DNA, the CDR3 is TGTGCCAGCAGTTTGGGACTAGCGGTAGATACGCAGTATTTT. Amino acids: CASSLGLAVDTQYF.

This clonotype is categorized as medium-sized. The size of this beta chain means little, since it is a stray read in a library made for alpha chains. The V gene is TRBV7-6, the J gene TRBJ1-1; perhaps TRBD1 as D (5 bases). The V gene lost 5 bases and the J gene lost 9 bases, with 13 bases spanning the gap. The CDR3 consists of 12 residues. The germline V gene encodes CDR1 SGHVS and CDR2 FNYEAQ. As DNA, the CDR3 is TGTGCCAGCAGCCCGTTGACAGTACAAGCTTTCTTT. Translating gives CASSPLTVQAFF.

In this sample, this clonotype is medium-sized. This beta chain is a stray read from a library made for alpha chains; its abundance is not meaningful. This chain links TRBV4-2 with TRBJ1-5, with D possibly TRBD1 on 6 matching bases. The CDR3 is 15 residues long. Per germline, CDR1 LGHNA and CDR2 YNFKEQ. The V gene lost 0 bases and the J gene lost 7 bases, with 13 bases spanning the gap. CDR3: CASSQEVSGAQPQHF. CDR3 DNA sequence: TGTGCCAGCAGCCAAGAAGTTTCAGGGGCCCAGCCCCAGCATTTT.

This clonotype was picked up a small number of times. This beta chain came through as a stray read in a library set up for alpha chains, and its size says little. The V call is TRBV11-2, the J call TRBJ2-5; maybe TRBD2 (6 bases). The V end lost 2 bases, the J end lost 7 bases, and 23 bases lay between the germline ends. CDR1 and CDR2 from the germline V gene are SGHAT and FQNNGV. CDR3 length equals 17 residues. This CDR3 reads CASSLNPLAANLGTQYF. The CDR3 bases are TGTGCCAGCAGCTTAAACCCACTAGCCGCGAACTTGGGGACCCAGTACTTC.

Note on this clonotype: The library was prepared for alpha chains; this beta chain is a stray read, so its frequency means little. This chain uses TRBV6-6 with TRBJ2-7; D gene ambiguous. The CDR3 totals 12 residues. Germline V CDR1 and CDR2: MNHNY, SVGAGI (reference sequence). Trimming removed 10 bases from V and 3 bases from J, with 13 bases in between. CDR3 sequence (DNA): TGTGCCACGAGTCCCAACAGCTACGAGCAGTACTTC. This codes for CATSPNSYEQYF.

The sample holds many counts of this clonotype. This beta chain appears as a stray read in a library generated for alpha chains; its size is not informative. J is TRBJ2-5 and V is TRBV20-1; 9 nucleotides match TRBD2. The CDR3 runs to 16 residues. The V gene end was trimmed by 0 bases and the J gene end by 2 bases; junction bases not matched to a gene: 7. Germline V lookup: CDR1 DFQATT, CDR2 SNEGSKA (reference sequence). The CDR3 DNA reads TGCAGTGCTAGAGATCCCGGGACTAGCAGGCAAGAGACCCAGTACTTC. It translates to CSARDPGTSRQETQYF.